The subject of this entry is one TCR beta chain. Antigen: not known. This CDR3 region has 16 residues. Trimming took off 3 bases at V and 0 bases at J, with 12 bases between the two ends. The germline CDR1 and CDR2 sequences are SEHNR and FQNEAQ (reference sequence). The PCR ran on 60 Vbeta and 13 Jbeta primers. Repertoires were generated with immunoSEQ multiplex PCR, while TCRdb's copy carries only in-frame clones and drops some. This sample contains more than 130,000 clones. The sample comes from a study of cytomegalovirus exposure and HLA in healthy donors. Study-level findings and limits: A missense variant in DCLRE1C was later tied to TCR beta V- and J-gene trimming.

This receptor was taken from a man in his forties or fifties in good health and CMV-seronegative. Sequencing was carried out using PBMCs. V gene TRBV7-9 combines with J gene TRBJ1-3; no clear D. CDR3 nucleotides: TGTGCCAGCAGCTTGAGTAGGCGAGGCTCTGGAAACACCATATATTTT. This encodes CASSLSRRGSGNTIYF. Filled out from reference TRBV7-9 and TRBJ1-3, the complete variable domain reads DTGVSQNPRHKITKRGQNVTFRCDPISEHNRLYWYRQTLGQGPEFLTYFQNEAQLEKSRLLSDRFSAERPKGSFSTLEIQRTEQGDSAMYLCASSLSRRGSGNTIYFGEGSWLTVV.